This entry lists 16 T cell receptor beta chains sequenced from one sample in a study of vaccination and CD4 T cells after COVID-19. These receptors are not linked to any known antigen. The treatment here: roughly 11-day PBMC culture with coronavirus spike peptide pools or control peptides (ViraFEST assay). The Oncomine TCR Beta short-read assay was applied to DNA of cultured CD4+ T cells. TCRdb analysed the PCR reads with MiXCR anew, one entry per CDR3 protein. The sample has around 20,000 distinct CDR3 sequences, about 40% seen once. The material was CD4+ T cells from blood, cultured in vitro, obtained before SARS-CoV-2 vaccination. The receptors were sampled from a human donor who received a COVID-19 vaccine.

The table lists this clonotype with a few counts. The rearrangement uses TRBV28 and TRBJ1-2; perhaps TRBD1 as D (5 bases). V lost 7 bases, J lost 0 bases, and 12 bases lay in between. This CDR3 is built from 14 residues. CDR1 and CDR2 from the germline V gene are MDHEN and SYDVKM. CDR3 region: CASIMGGANYGYTF. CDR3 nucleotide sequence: TGTGCCAGCATCATGGGGGGTGCTAACTATGGCTACACCTTC.

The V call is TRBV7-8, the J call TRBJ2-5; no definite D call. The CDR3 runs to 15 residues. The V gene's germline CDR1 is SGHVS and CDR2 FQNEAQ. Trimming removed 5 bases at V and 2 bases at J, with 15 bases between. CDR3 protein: CASSPTGRSQETQYF. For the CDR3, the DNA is TGTGCCAGCAGCCCTACGGGCCGTTCGCAAGAGACCCAGTACTTC.

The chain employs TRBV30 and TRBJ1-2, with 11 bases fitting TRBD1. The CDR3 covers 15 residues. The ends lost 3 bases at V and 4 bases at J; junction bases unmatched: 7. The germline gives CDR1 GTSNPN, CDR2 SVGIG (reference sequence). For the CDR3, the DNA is TGTGCCTGGAGAAGGACAGGGGGCCCTAGCTATGGCTACACCTTC. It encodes CAWRRTGGPSYGYTF.

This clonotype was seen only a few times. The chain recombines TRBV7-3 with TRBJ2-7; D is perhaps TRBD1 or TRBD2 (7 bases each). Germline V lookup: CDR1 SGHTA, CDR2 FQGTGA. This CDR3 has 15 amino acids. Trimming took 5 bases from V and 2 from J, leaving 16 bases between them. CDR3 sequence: CASSVQGGITYEQYF. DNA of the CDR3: TGTGCCAGCAGCGTCCAGGGGGGGATTACCTACGAGCAGTACTTC. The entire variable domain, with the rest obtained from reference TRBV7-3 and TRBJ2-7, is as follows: GAGVSQTPSNKVTEKGKYVELRCDPISGHTALYWYRQSLGQGPEFLIYFQGTGAADDSGLPNDRFFAVRPEGSVSTLKIQRTERGDSAVYLCASSVQGGITYEQYFGPGTRLTVT.

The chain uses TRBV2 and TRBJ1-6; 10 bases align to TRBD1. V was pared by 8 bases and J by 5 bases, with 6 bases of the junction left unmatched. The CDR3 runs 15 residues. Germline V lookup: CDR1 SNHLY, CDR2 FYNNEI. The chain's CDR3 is CASLTGGFDNSPLHF. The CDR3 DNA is TGTGCCAGCTTGACAGGGGGCTTCGATAATTCACCCCTCCACTTT.

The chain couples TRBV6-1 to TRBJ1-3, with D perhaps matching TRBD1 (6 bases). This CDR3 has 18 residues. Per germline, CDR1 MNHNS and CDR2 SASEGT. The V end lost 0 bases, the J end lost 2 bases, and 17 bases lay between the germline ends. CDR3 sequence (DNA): TGTGCCAGCAGTGAAGCGCCCGGGGGCGCGGAAGCTGGAAACACCATATATTTT. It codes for CASSEAPGGAEAGNTIYF.

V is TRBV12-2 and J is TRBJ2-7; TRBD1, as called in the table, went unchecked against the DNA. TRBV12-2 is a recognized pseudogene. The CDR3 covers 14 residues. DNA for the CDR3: TGTGCAAGTCGTCTTAGCGGGGGGGTCTACGAGCAGTACTTC. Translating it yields CASRLSGGVYEQYF.

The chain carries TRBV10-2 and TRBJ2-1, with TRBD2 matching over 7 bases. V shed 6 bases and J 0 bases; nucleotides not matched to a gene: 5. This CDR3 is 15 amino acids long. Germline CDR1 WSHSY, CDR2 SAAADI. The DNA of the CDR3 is TGCGCCAGCAGACCCCTAGCGGACTCCTACAATGAGCAGTTCTTC. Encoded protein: CASRPLADSYNEQFF.

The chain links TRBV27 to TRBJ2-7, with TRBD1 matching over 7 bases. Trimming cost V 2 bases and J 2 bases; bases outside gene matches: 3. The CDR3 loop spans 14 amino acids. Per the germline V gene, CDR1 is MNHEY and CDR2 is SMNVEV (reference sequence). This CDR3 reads CASSLKGAAYEQYF. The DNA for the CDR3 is TGTGCCAGCAGTTTAAAGGGGGCTGCCTACGAGCAGTACTTC.

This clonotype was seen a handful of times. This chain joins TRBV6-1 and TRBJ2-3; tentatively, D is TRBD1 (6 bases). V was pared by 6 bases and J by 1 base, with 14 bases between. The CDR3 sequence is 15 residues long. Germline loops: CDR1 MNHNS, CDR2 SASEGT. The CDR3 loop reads CASSRQGIGTDTQYF. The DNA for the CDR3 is TGTGCCAGCAGCCGTCAGGGGATTGGCACAGATACGCAGTATTTT.

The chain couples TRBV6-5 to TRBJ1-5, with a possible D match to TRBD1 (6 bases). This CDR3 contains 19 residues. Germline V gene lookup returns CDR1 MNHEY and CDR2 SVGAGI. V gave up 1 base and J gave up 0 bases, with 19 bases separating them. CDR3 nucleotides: TGTGCCAGCAGTTACTTGAGAGTTACAGGGAAACATAGCAATCAGCCCCAGCATTTT. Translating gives CASSYLRVTGKHSNQPQHF.

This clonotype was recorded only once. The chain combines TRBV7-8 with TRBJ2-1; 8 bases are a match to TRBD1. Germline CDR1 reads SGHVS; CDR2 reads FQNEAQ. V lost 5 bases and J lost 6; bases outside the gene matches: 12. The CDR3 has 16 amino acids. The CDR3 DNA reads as TGTGCCAGCAGCCCTCAAAGGACAGGGAGGCCCAATGAGCAGTTCTTC. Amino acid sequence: CASSPQRTGRPNEQFF.

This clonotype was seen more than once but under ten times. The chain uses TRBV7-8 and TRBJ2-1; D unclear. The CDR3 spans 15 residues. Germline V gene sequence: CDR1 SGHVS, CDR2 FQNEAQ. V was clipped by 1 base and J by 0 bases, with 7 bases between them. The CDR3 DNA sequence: TGTGCCAGCAGCTTAGATCCTCTCTCCTACAATGAGCAGTTCTTC. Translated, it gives CASSLDPLSYNEQFF.

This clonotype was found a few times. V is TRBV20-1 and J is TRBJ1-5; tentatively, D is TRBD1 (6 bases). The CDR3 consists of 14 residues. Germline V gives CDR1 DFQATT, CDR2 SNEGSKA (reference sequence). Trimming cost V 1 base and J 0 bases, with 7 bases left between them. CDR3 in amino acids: CSARGDISNQPQHF. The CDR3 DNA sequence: TGCAGTGCTAGAGGGGACATTAGCAATCAGCCCCAGCATTTT.

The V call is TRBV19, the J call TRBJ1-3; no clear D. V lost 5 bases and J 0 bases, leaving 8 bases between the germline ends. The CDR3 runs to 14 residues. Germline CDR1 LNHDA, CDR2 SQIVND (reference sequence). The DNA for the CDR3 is TGTGCCAGTAGTCTACAGAGCTCTGGAAACACCATATATTTT. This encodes CASSLQSSGNTIYF.

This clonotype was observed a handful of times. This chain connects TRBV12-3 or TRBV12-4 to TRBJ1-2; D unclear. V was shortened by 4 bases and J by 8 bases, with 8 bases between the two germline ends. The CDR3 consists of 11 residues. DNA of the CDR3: TGTGCCAGCAGTTCCCCGCGAGGCTACACCTTC. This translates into CASSSPRGYTF.